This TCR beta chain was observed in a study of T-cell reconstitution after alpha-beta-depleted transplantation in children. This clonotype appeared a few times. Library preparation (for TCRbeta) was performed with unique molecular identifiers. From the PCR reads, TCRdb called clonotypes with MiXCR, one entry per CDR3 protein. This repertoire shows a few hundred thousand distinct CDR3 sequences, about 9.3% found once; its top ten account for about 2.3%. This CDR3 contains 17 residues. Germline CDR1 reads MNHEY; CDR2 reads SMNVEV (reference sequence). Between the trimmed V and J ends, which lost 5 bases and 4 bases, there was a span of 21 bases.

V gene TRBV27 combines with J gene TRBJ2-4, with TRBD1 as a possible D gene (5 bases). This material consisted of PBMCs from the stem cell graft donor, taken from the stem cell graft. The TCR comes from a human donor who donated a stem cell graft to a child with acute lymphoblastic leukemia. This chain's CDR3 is CASSTGIWAPGKNIQYF. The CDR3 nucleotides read TGTGCCAGCAGTACCGGAATTTGGGCCCCAGGGAAAAACATTCAGTACTTC.